This T cell receptor beta chain appears in the sequencing data of a study of T cells in Graves' hyperthyroidism and ophthalmopathy (dated by TCRdb to about 2019). Broadly, across the study: Peripheral blood samples were taken at the time of initial diagnosis, prior to any treatment. A discovery cohort of roughly 96 patients, 43 with Graves' ophthalmopathy and 55 to 60 with stable Graves' hyperthyroidism, was used to find distinguishing TCR V-J signatures. Prospective prediction of ophthalmopathy was tested in an independent validation cohort of fewer than 20 hyperthyroidism patients and 17 patients who later progressed to ophthalmopathy. The roughly 100 discovery patients were randomly split 7:3 into training and test sets. Thyroid tissue and blood T-cell repertoires from several Graves' hyperthyroidism patients were also compared in the study. Once sampling was done, hyperthyroidism patients were given methimazole at a starting dose of 30 mg daily, whereas ophthalmopathy patients were given high-dose intravenous methylprednisolone. According to the paper, TCR Vbeta CDR3 sequencing was carried out on 135 peripheral blood samples, which came from under 50 ophthalmopathy, around 74 hyperthyroidism and some 17 progressor patients.

What the study reported, not specific to this receptor: No statistical method was used to set the sample size in advance, and investigators knew the group allocation. A 13 V-J signature model separated ophthalmopathy from stable hyperthyroidism, with 87.88% sensitivity and roughly 81% specificity in cross-validation and 80%/75% in testing. Blood samples also contained most of the expanded thyroid clonotypes (frequency above 0.001), which suggests that blood repertoires may reflect thyroid immune responses. In validation, the model predicted progression to ophthalmopathy with approximately 69% sensitivity and less than 80% specificity, a median of 6.5 months before onset.

Trimming at the junction amounts to 3 bases on V and 5 bases on J, and the germline ends lie 14 bases apart. CDR1 WSHSY and CDR2 SAAADI are derived from the germline V gene. From the cysteine up to the phenylalanine, the CDR3 has a length of 14 residues. Just CDR3 DNA is preserved here, 42 bases in frame from base 1. Moderately to severely active disease, a Clinical Activity Score of at least 3, a NOSPECS grade of at least 4, and a duration under 3 months were present in ophthalmopathy patients. Exclusion was applied to patients with uncontrolled infections, other autoimmune diseases, pregnancy or lactation. Diagnoses were established on the basis of clinical symptoms, serum thyroxine and TRAb, thyroid ultrasound, and orbital computed tomography. PBMCs were isolated from roughly 10 ml of fresh peripheral blood by Ficoll-Paque density gradient centrifugation. Total RNA was extracted with Trizol reagent, and quality was checked on an Agilent 2100 Bioanalyzer.

As to this clonotype: No cognate antigen has been identified for it. Per-nucleotide qualities are absent, and no much larger clonotype sits a single base away.

The TCR beta CDR3 regions were amplified from RNA transcripts. A first-round RT-PCR of the TCR CDR3 used the HTBI primer set with the Qiagen OneStep RT-PCR kit. A second multiplex PCR round built the libraries, followed by size selection and purification. Sequencing of the libraries was done on an Illumina HiSeq2000 using paired-end 100 bp reads. From the authors' description of their analysis: SOAPnuke was used to process the raw data, removing reads that contained adapters or uncalled bases, had a mean Phred below 15, or lacked an exact match to the constant primer or identifier. High-quality paired reads were merged using COPE v1.2.5, and each unique nucleotide sequence was defined as a clonotype. MiTCR v1.1 was used to align clonotypes to the IMGT TRBV, TRBD and TRBJ reference segments. Only V-J combinations with frequency above 0.0001, covering 98% to 99.2% of repertoires, were analysed. The TCS score was defined as F50 (clonal expansion) divided by E x V (chaos), with BLOSUM62-based TCRdist calculated between CDR3 peptides within each V-J. Welch's t-statistics and random forest reduced around 550 V-J features to 13, which were used in a naive Bayes classifier (R e1071). Clones were called with MiXCR by TCRdb after fastp trimmed the public reads at Q25, and only in-frame beta chains were retained. Each entry is one CDR3 protein sequence, shown with its most common DNA and genes. What appears here as the V and J calls and clone size reflects TCRdb's work, not the paper's. Across this sample there are about 250,000 distinct CDR3 sequences, with almost 25% seen only once. Together, the top ten hold approximately 32% of the sample.

Recombination joined TRBV10-2 with TRBJ2-7; D gene: possibly TRBD2, on 6 matching bases. The sequencing sample was made of blood. This TCR derives from a middle-aged woman with Graves' ophthalmopathy. The nucleotide sequence reads TGCGCCAGCAGTGACCTTCTTGGAGGGCACGAGCAGTACTTC. The encoded protein is CASSDLLGGHEQYF.